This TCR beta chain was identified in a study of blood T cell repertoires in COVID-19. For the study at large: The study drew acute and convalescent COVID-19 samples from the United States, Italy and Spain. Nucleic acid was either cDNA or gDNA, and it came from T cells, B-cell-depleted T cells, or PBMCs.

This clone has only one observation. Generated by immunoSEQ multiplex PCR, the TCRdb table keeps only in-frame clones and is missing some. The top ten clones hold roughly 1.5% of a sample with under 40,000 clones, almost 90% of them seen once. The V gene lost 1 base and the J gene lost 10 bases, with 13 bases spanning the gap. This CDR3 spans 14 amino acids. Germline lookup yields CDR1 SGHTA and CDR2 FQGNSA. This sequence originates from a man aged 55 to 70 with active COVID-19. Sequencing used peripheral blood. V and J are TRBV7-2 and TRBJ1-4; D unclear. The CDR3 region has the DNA TGTGCCAGCAGCTTAGTTACGGGGTTGGGAAAACTGTTTTTT. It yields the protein CASSLVTGLGKLFF. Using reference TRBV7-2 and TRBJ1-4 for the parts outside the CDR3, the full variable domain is GAGVSQSPSNKVTEKGKDVELRCDPISGHTALYWYRQSLGQGLEFLIYFQGNSAPDKSGLPSDRFSAERTGGSVSTLTIQRTQQEDSAVYLCASSLVTGLGKLFFGSGTQLSVL.